The clone carrying this TCR beta chain was seen at least ten times. Its antigen is unknown. These data belong to a study of breast tumors, draining lymph nodes, adjacent tissues. The ends were cut back, 3 bases at V and 2 bases at J, with 7 bases in the middle. Germline V gives CDR1 LGHDT, CDR2 YNNKEL (reference sequence). This CDR3 is built from 13 residues. Each CDR3 protein is one row after TCRdb ran MiXCR on the multiplex PCR reads. The table records 200,000 or so distinct CDR3 sequences, approximately 33% of them present only once. Whole-study findings and limits: Tumor TCR diversity was below lymph nodes but above nontumor tissue.

The lymph nodes were axillary draining lymph nodes from breast cancer patients. This clonotype was obtained from a female donor with breast cancer. Some clones in this sample may be carry-over from other donors' samples. Sequences were obtained from axillary lymph node tissue. V gene TRBV3-1 combines with J gene TRBJ1-2; D is ambiguous. In DNA, the CDR3 is TGTGCCAGCAGCCATCGGCAGAACTATGGCTACACCTTC. Its protein is CASSHRQNYGYTF.